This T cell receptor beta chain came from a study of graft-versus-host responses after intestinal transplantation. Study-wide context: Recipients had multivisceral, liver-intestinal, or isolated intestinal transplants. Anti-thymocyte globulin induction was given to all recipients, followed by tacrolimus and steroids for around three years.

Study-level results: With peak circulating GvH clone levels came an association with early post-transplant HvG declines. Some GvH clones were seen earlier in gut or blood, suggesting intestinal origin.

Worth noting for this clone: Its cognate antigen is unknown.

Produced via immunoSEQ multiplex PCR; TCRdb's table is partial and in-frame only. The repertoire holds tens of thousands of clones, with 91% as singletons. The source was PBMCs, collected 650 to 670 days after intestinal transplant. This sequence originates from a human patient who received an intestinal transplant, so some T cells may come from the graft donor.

As DNA, the CDR3 is TGTGCCAGCAGGAGAGGACAGGGGGCCTACGAGCAGTACTTC. Translated: CASRRGQGAYEQYF. The V and J genes are TRBV6-5 and TRBJ2-7; 10 nucleotides agree with TRBD1. From germline, CDR1 is MNHEY and CDR2 SVGAGI. V shed 6 bases and J 2 bases; nucleotides not matched to a gene: 4. The length of the CDR3 is 14 residues.